This T cell receptor beta chain is drawn from a study of blood T cell repertoires in COVID-19. Whole-study context: The study drew acute and convalescent COVID-19 samples from the United States, Italy and Spain. T cells, B-cell-depleted T cells, or PBMCs provided the cDNA or gDNA that served as material.

This clone was detected only a few times. In the source study's methods: Nucleated cell number was recorded as an estimate derived from reference gene primer amplification. This table comes from immunoSEQ multiplex PCR, and its TCRdb copy is limited to in-frame clones, with some not included. Clone size and the V and J calls come from that table; the DNA yielded D and trimming. The repertoire has 390,000 or so clones, 86% of them found once; the top ten carry about 1.5%. Germline CDR1 is SGDLS and CDR2 is YYNGEE. Trimming cost V 3 bases and J 0 bases; bases outside gene matches: 6. The CDR3 has 16 amino acids.

This chain joins TRBV9 and TRBJ1-3; TRBD1 aligns across 7 bases. The sequence derives from a young woman with active or convalescent COVID-19. The sample was peripheral blood. CDR3 nucleotides: TGTGCCAGCAGCGCCGCATCAGGGGGCTCTGGAAACACCATATATTTT. It yields the protein CASSAASGGSGNTIYF. Full variable domain (missing parts from reference TRBV9 and TRBJ1-3): DSGVTQTPKHLITATGQRVTLRCSPRSGDLSVYWYQQSLDQGLQFLIQYYNGEERAKGNILERFSAQQFPDLHSELNLSSLELGDSALYFCASSAASGGSGNTIYFGEGSWLTVV.